A single sample gave rise to the 23 T cell receptor beta chains below, sequenced in a study of CD8 T cells in ankylosing spondylitis. Via MiXCR, TCRdb re-called the 5' RACE reads, giving one row per CDR3 protein. The sample records about 140,000 distinct CDR3 sequences, 11% being singletons. Sequencing used blood, either unsorted or a sorted T cell fraction (not recorded which). The receptor set was obtained from a female donor with ankylosing spondylitis or in good health (not recorded which).

This clonotype was counted a single time. V and J are TRBV7-2 and TRBJ1-4; a weak D match, TRBD1 (5 bases). CDR1 SGHTA and CDR2 FQGNSA come from the germline V gene. V was clipped by 2 bases and J by 7 bases, with 11 bases between them. The CDR3 is 14 amino acids. The CDR3 nucleotides are TGTGCCAGCAGCTTACCGCAGGGTGGTGAAAAACTGTTTTTT. It specifies CASSLPQGGEKLFF.

In this sample, this clonotype turned up many times. The chain employs TRBV12-3 or TRBV12-4 and TRBJ2-2; D is undetermined. The CDR3 extends over 11 amino acids. V shed 9 bases and J shed 2 bases, with 4 bases lying between them. The CDR3 bases are TGTGCCAGTTCAAACACCGGGGAGCTGTTTTTT. It yields the protein CASSNTGELFF.

This clonotype has a count of ten or more. This sequence may be a read error, since a much larger clone differs from it by one base. The rearrangement uses TRBV24-1 and TRBJ2-3, with D possibly called TRBD1 or TRBD2 (6 bases each). The germline gives CDR1 KGHDR, CDR2 SFDVKD. Trimming took off 4 bases at V and 7 bases at J, with 32 bases between the two ends. CDR3 length: 20 residues. In nucleotides, the CDR3 is TGTGCCACCAGTGACAAAGACGGGGGCTGGAGAGTGGGAGAGTGGAATACGCAGTATTTT. This sequence encodes CATSDKDGGWRVGEWNTQYF.

This clonotype was seen at least ten times. V gene TRBV7-2 combines with J gene TRBJ2-7; no clear D. V gave up 6 bases and J gave up 1 base, with 16 bases separating them. The length of the CDR3 is 15 residues. CDR1 and CDR2 (germline): SGHTA, FQGNSA. The CDR3 loop is CASSFANSPSYEQYF. For the CDR3, the DNA is TGTGCCAGCAGTTTCGCGAACTCACCTTCCTACGAGCAGTACTTC.

This clonotype occurred many times. V usage is TRBV5-1 and J usage is TRBJ2-1; possibly TRBD1 for D (6 bases). The germline CDR1 and CDR2 sequences are SGHRS and YFSETQ. V lost 2 bases and J lost 4, with 10 bases in between. The CDR3 totals 14 residues. CDR3 sequence: CASSFNQGYNEQFF. The CDR3 DNA reads TGCGCCAGCAGCTTTAACCAGGGGTACAATGAGCAGTTCTTC.

At least ten counts were recorded for this clonotype. The genes are TRBV6-1 and TRBJ1-1; no definite D call. Germline-derived CDR1 and CDR2 are MNHNS and SASEGT. The V and J ends lost 1 base and 5 bases respectively, with 8 bases between them. The CDR3 is made up of 13 amino acids. In DNA form, the CDR3 reads TGTGCCAGCAGTGAAGGAGGGTGGACTGAAGCTTTCTTT. This codes for CASSEGGWTEAFF.

The chain carries TRBV5-1 and TRBJ2-5; D remains ambiguous. Trimming removed 1 base at V and 2 bases at J, with 9 bases between. CDR1 and CDR2 (germline): SGHRS, YFSETQ. This CDR3 comprises 14 residues. CDR3 DNA: TGCGCCAGCAGCTTGTCGGCGGATCAAGAGACCCAGTACTTC. Encoded protein: CASSLSADQETQYF.

The V and J genes are TRBV6-2 or TRBV6-3 and TRBJ2-2; D gene ambiguous. The V and J ends lost 2 bases and 0 bases respectively, with 7 bases between them. The CDR3 extends over 15 amino acids. CDR1 MNHEY and CDR2 SVGEGT come from the germline V gene. This CDR3 reads CASSYGITNTGELFF. The DNA of the CDR3 is TGTGCCAGCAGTTACGGCATAACGAACACCGGGGAGCTGTTTTTT.

This chain links TRBV11-3 with TRBJ2-1, with TRBD1 matching over 8 bases. The CDR3 sequence is 16 residues long. Trimming took 4 bases from V and 2 from J; bases not matched to a gene: 7. CDR1 is SGHNT and CDR2 is YENEEA in the germline V gene. The CDR3 loop is CASSSHLRGPYNEQFF. CDR3 nucleotide sequence: TGTGCCAGCAGCTCCCACCTCAGGGGGCCCTACAATGAGCAGTTCTTC.

This clonotype was seen repeatedly, ten times or more. This chain uses TRBV5-1 with TRBJ2-2; TRBD1 matches 9 bases. Germline V lookup: CDR1 SGHRS, CDR2 YFSETQ. The CDR3 is made up of 16 amino acids. V lost 2 bases and J lost 3; bases outside the gene matches: 5. As DNA, the CDR3 is TGCGCCAGCAGCTTTACAGGGGGCTATGACACCGGGGAGCTGTTTTTT. Protein sequence: CASSFTGGYDTGELFF.

This clonotype was seen ten or more times. The chain couples TRBV11-2 to TRBJ1-1, with TRBD1 as a possible D gene (6 bases). V lost 1 base, J lost 0 bases, and 18 bases lay in between. The germline CDR1 and CDR2 sequences are SGHAT and FQNNGV. The CDR3 is made up of 18 amino acids. For the CDR3, the DNA is TGTGCCAGCAGCTTAGGAATGGGGCAGGGGAGAGTGAACACTGAAGCTTTCTTT. Its translation is CASSLGMGQGRVNTEAFF.

This clonotype was detected ten times or more. The rearrangement links TRBV20-1 to TRBJ2-1, with TRBD2 identical over 9 bases. Germline values: CDR1 DFQATT, CDR2 SNEGSKA (reference sequence). The V and J ends lost 1 base and 2 bases, in that order; junction bases with no gene match: 3. The CDR3 has 15 amino acids. The CDR3 DNA is TGCAGTGCTAGAGTCCTAGCGGGGACCTACAATGAGCAGTTCTTC. The encoded protein is CSARVLAGTYNEQFF.

The chain combines TRBV12-3 or TRBV12-4 with TRBJ2-4; D is perhaps TRBD2 (5 bases). The CDR3 sequence is 14 residues long. The germline V and J ends were trimmed by 1 base and 9 bases, with 13 bases remaining between them. CDR3 nucleotides: TGTGCCAGCAGTTTAGGGCAGGACTCCACCATTCAGTACTTC. It encodes CASSLGQDSTIQYF.

This clonotype was detected ten times or more. The CDR3 spells CASSLSLGYHSGNTIYF. CDR3 sequence (DNA): TGTGCCAGCAGTTTATCGCTAGGGTACCACTCTGGAAACACCATATATTTT. J is TRBJ1-3 and V is TRBV27; D is undetermined. The CDR3 totals 17 residues. CDR1 is MNHEY, CDR2 SMNVEV, per germline (reference sequence). Trimming removed 0 bases at V and 0 bases at J, with 12 bases between.

This clonotype came up a few times. The chain recombines TRBV20-1 with TRBJ2-5; 8 bases agree with TRBD1. Germline CDR1 and CDR2: DFQATT and SNEGSKA (reference sequence). This CDR3 region has 14 residues. V trimming: 6 bases; J trimming: 2 bases; junction bases outside the gene matches: 8. The CDR3 loop reads CSARQGNVQETQYF. CDR3 sequence (DNA): TGCAGTGCCAGACAGGGGAATGTACAAGAGACCCAGTACTTC.

At least ten counts were recorded for this clonotype. The chain couples TRBV12-3 or TRBV12-4 to TRBJ2-1, with no clear D. The CDR3 runs to 14 residues. The V gene lost 4 bases and the J gene lost 2 bases, with 9 bases spanning the gap. CDR3: CASSSLGTYNEQFF. CDR3 in DNA: TGTGCCAGCAGTTCCCTTGGGACCTACAATGAGCAGTTCTTC.

This clonotype came up a few times. The J gene is TRBJ1-2, the V gene TRBV7-9; unclear D gene. The CDR3 covers 15 residues. The V end was cut by 1 base, the J end by 3 bases, with 12 bases between. CDR1 and CDR2 from the germline V gene are SEHNR and FQNEAQ (reference sequence). For the CDR3, the DNA is TGTGCCAGCAGCTTAGGGGAAAACCGGGACTATGGCTACACCTTC. Its translation is CASSLGENRDYGYTF.

This clonotype was recorded at least ten times. The rearrangement links TRBV24-1 to TRBJ2-1; TRBD2 agrees at 11 bases. This CDR3 is 15 amino acids long. Trimming removed 6 bases from V and 8 bases from J; junction bases left unmatched: 8. Germline loops: CDR1 KGHDR, CDR2 SFDVKD. CDR3 sequence: CATSLTSGTIDEQFF. CDR3 sequence (DNA): TGTGCCACCAGTCTGACTAGCGGGACTATCGATGAGCAGTTCTTC.

The chain joins TRBV6-1 to TRBJ2-5, with TRBD1 matching 7 bases. Unmatched junction bases numbered 9, after V lost 4 bases and J lost 4 bases. The CDR3 has 15 residues. Germline V gene lookup returns CDR1 MNHNS and CDR2 SASEGT. Here the CDR3 reads CASSATGSIGETQYF. The CDR3 bases are TGTGCCAGCAGTGCGACAGGGAGTATCGGAGAGACCCAGTACTTC.

The chain combines TRBV30 with TRBJ2-3; 11 bases line up with TRBD2. The CDR3 length is 16 residues. V trimming: 4 bases; J trimming: 5 bases; junction bases outside the gene matches: 11. Germline-derived CDR1 and CDR2 are GTSNPN and SVGIG (reference sequence). The DNA of the CDR3 is TGTGCCTGGAACCGCCTCCTAGCGGGAGGAATAGATACGCAGTATTTT. It encodes CAWNRLLAGGIDTQYF.

The chain links TRBV2 to TRBJ1-5; the match to TRBD1 covers 7 bases. This CDR3 contains 15 residues. Germline CDR1 SNHLY, CDR2 FYNNEI. J lost 6 bases, V lost 2 bases, and 7 bases had no gene match. CDR3: CASSEKTGLGQPQHF. In DNA form, the CDR3 reads TGTGCCAGCAGTGAAAAGACAGGGTTGGGTCAGCCCCAGCATTTT.

This clonotype was detected many times. V and J are TRBV29-1 and TRBJ1-1; weak D call: TRBD1 (5 bases). The CDR3 spans 13 residues. Trimming removed 6 bases from V and 0 bases from J, with 11 bases in between. Germline V gene lookup returns CDR1 SQVTM and CDR2 ANQGSEA. The chain's CDR3 is CSVGTAMNTEAFF. CDR3 nucleotides: TGCAGCGTGGGGACGGCCATGAACACTGAAGCTTTCTTT. The complete variable domain, with remaining parts taken from reference TRBV29-1 and TRBJ1-1, reads SAVISQKPSRDICQRGTSLTIQCQVDSQVTMMFWYRQQPGQSLTLIATANQGSEATYESGFVIDKFPISRPNLTFSTLTVSNMSPEDSSIYLCSVGTAMNTEAFFGQGTRLTVV.

This chain uses TRBV7-9 with TRBJ2-6, with unresolved D. Trimming left V 5 bases short and J 0 bases short, with 23 bases between. This CDR3 spans 20 amino acids. Germline V gives CDR1 SEHNR, CDR2 FQNEAQ (reference sequence). CDR3 sequence (DNA): TGTGCCAGCAGCCCCTATGGGCTGTCAGTCGCCTCCTCTGGGGCCAACGTCCTGACTTTC. It translates to CASSPYGLSVASSGANVLTF.